This T cell receptor (beta chain) was found in a study of CD4 T cells in relation to SARS-CoV-2 and coronaviruses. Study-wide background: Patient ages ranged from 21 to 72, median 38.

This clone was detected a few times. Its antigen is unknown. The repertoire was sequenced with immunoSEQ multiplex PCR; TCRdb's copy has only in-frame clones and lacks some. The sample consists of 37,000 or so clones, roughly 88% of them appearing once. The V gene's germline CDR1 is KGHSH and CDR2 LQKENI. The CDR3 sequence is 14 residues long. V was clipped by 3 bases and J by 2 bases; unmatched bases: 3. General observations from the study: In roughly 65% of donors, memory CD4+ clonotypes crossrecognized SARS-CoV-2 and at least one common cold coronavirus spike.

Naive and memory CD4+ T cells came from enriched cryopreserved PBMCs. The sequencing sample was made of memory CD4+ T cells from PBMCs. The sequence came from an adult with COVID-19. The V and J genes are TRBV18 and TRBJ2-7; 8 bases map to TRBD1. In DNA form, the CDR3 reads TGTGCCAGCTCACCGGGACAGGAGACCTACGAGCAGTACTTC. This encodes CASSPGQETYEQYF. Using reference TRBV18 and TRBJ2-7 for the parts outside the CDR3, the full variable domain is NAGVMQNPRHLVRRRGQEARLRCSPMKGHSHVYWYRQLPEEGLKFMVYLQKENIIDESGMPKERFSAEFPKEGPSILRIQQVVRGDSAAYFCASSPGQETYEQYFGPGTRLTVT.